A selection of T cell receptor beta chains follows, all from one sample in a study of CD8+CD57+ T cells in acquired aplastic anemia. In TCRdb, the reads were re-called with MiXCR into one record per CDR3 protein. The repertoire has roughly 200,000 distinct CDR3 sequences, about 62% of them found once; the top ten carry roughly 50%. Sequencing used sorted CD4+, CD8+, or CD8+CD57+ T cells (not recorded which) from PBMCs. The source of these receptors is a human donor with aplastic anemia. Both conserved end residues are part of each CDR3. D genes are given only for firm matches. Clone size, where shown, is once, few, many, or a class for clones that have expanded.

TRBJ1-1 | NA | TRBV20-1 | NA | 12 | CRCGPMDTEAFF | TGCAGGTGCGGTCCAATGGACACTGAAGCTTTCTTT
TRBJ1-1 | few | TRBV10-3 | NA | 12 | CAISDGRTEAFF | TGTGCCATCAGTGACGGGAGGACAGAAGCTTTCTTT
TRBJ2-5 | many | TRBV5-8 | TRBD1 | 16 | CASSPLTGDLQETQYF | TGTGCCAGCAGCCCCCTGACAGGGGATCTCCAAGAGACCCAGTACTTC
TRBJ1-1 | many | TRBV7-8 | NA | 14 | CASSLDPGDTEAFF | TGTGCCAGCAGCTTAGATCCGGGGGACACTGAAGCTTTCTTT
TRBJ2-5 | NA | TRBV29-1 | TRBD2 | 14 | CSVLVAGGQETQYF | TGCAGCGTTCTAGTAGCGGGAGGGCAAGAGACCCAGTACTTC
TRBJ2-3 | NA | TRBV12-3/TRBV12-4 | NA | 11 | CASGPRDTQYF | TGTGCCAGCGGACCGAGGGATACGCAGTATTTT
TRBJ2-7 | NA | TRBV20-1 | NA | 13 | CSARRGSYYEQYF | TGCAGTGCAAGAAGGGGGAGCTACTACGAGCAGTACTTC
TRBJ1-1 | once | TRBV7-9 | TRBD1 | 15 | CASSPNRGGNTEAFF | TGTGCCAGCAGCCCCAACAGGGGCGGTAACACTGAAGCTTTCTTT
TRBJ2-7 | NA | TRBV2 | NA | 12 | CASTSISYEQYF | TGTGCCAGCACCTCGATCTCCTACGAGCAGTACTTC
TRBJ1-5 | NA | TRBV19 | TRBD1 | 15 | CASTTGQGGGQPQHF | TGTGCCAGTACCACAGGACAGGGAGGAGGACAGCCCCAGCATTTT
TRBJ2-7 | NA | TRBV6-4 | TRBD1 | 14 | CARRIRDRSYEQYF | TGTGCCAGAAGAATCCGGGACAGGTCCTACGAGCAGTACTTC
TRBJ1-1 | NA | TRBV5-1 | NA | 12 | CASSGDRTEAFF | TGCGCCAGCAGCGGTGACAGGACTGAAGCTTTCTTT
TRBJ1-6 | NA | TRBV5-6 | NA | 14 | CASSVDNYNSPLHF | TGTGCCAGCAGCGTGGACAACTATAATTCACCCCTCCACTTT
TRBJ2-5 | few | TRBV29-1 | NA | 13 | CSVVTGGQETQYF | TGCAGCGTTGTGACAGGCGGCCAAGAGACCCAGTACTTC
TRBJ2-3 | NA | TRBV29-1 | TRBD2 | 14 | CSVVGGGAGDTQYF | TGCAGCGTTGTAGGCGGGGGGGCCGGAGATACGCAGTATTTT
TRBJ1-5 | NA | TRBV4-1 | NA | 16 | CASSQGGGQGNQPQHF | TGCGCCAGCAGCCAAGGGGGAGGCCAGGGAAATCAGCCCCAGCATTTT
TRBJ2-7 | NA | TRBV20-1 | TRBD2 | 14 | CSAQTLTSGDEQYF | TGCAGTGCTCAAACGTTGACTAGCGGGGACGAGCAGTACTTC
TRBJ1-1 | few | TRBV25-1 | NA | 12 | CASSEAGTEAFF | TGTGCCAGCAGTGAAGCGGGCACTGAAGCTTTCTTT
TRBJ2-1 | NA | TRBV29-1 | NA | 11 | CSFRRDHEQFF | TGCAGCTTCCGGAGAGACCATGAGCAGTTCTTC
TRBJ2-2 | few | TRBV7-8 | NA | 16 | CASSLGNSGNTGELFF | TGTGCCAGCAGCTTAGGGAATAGCGGGAACACCGGGGAGCTGTTTTTT
TRBJ2-7 | few | TRBV19 | TRBD2 | 15 | CASSSTSGGTYEQYF | TGTGCCAGTAGCTCGACTAGCGGGGGGACCTACGAGCAGTACTTC
TRBJ1-1 | NA | TRBV7-9 | NA | 14 | CASSLSTGFTEAFF | TGTGCCAGCAGCTTAAGTACAGGGTTCACTGAAGCTTTCTTT
TRBJ1-2 | NA | TRBV5-6 | NA | 11 | CASSFQSGYTF | TGTGCCAGCAGCTTTCAATCCGGCTACACCTTC
TRBJ1-1 | NA | TRBV5-1 | NA | 17 | CASTFGHSNSLNTEAFF | TGCGCCAGCACGTTTGGCCATTCGAACAGTTTGAACACTGAAGCTTTCTTT
TRBJ1-1 | few | TRBV15 | NA | 13 | CATRAAWDTEAFF | TGTGCCACCCGGGCAGCCTGGGACACTGAAGCTTTCTTT
TRBJ2-2 | NA | TRBV19 | NA | 14 | CASRPTGFWSELFF | TGTGCCAGTAGACCGACTGGGTTTTGGAGTGAGCTGTTTTTT
TRBJ2-1 | few | TRBV25-1 | NA | 16 | CASSEVSLTSYNEQFF | TGTGCCAGCAGTGAAGTGTCGTTGACCTCCTACAATGAGCAGTTCTTC
TRBJ1-1 | NA | TRBV25-1 | NA | 17 | CASSGRSVGLILGEAFF | TGTGCCAGCAGTGGGAGATCAGTTGGGTTAATCTTGGGGGAAGCTTTCTTT
TRBJ2-1 | NA | TRBV6-2/TRBV6-3 | NA | 12 | CASSSHGDEQFF | TGTGCCAGCAGTTCCCATGGGGATGAGCAGTTCTTC
TRBJ1-2 | few | TRBV10-2 | NA | 14 | CASTSLSLNYGYTF | TGCGCCAGCACATCCCTTTCCCTTAACTATGGCTACACCTTC
TRBJ2-1 | NA | TRBV19 | NA | 17 | CASSTFIGGTSYNEQFF | TGTGCCAGTAGTACATTCATTGGCGGGACCTCCTACAATGAGCAGTTCTTC